This T cell receptor beta chain was recorded in a study of blood T cell repertoires in COVID-19. About the study: Acute and convalescent COVID-19 specimens originated in the United States, Italy and Spain.

Some clones are missing from TCRdb's copy, which holds only in-frame ones; the method was immunoSEQ multiplex PCR. This repertoire shows around 230,000 clones, roughly 83% found once; its top ten account for approximately 9.6%. The CDR3 runs to 14 residues. V lost 3 bases to trimming and J lost 8 bases, with 14 bases between them. Germline loops: CDR1 LNHDA, CDR2 SQIVND (reference sequence). The J gene is TRBJ2-4, the V gene TRBV19; tentatively, D is TRBD1 (6 bases). Input material: peripheral blood. The source of this sequence is a woman older than 75 with acute or convalescent COVID-19. CDR3 nucleotide sequence: TGTGCCAGTAGTATGAATCGACAGGCGGACATTCAGTACTTC. The encoded protein is CASSMNRQADIQYF.